The source of this T cell receptor (beta chain) is a study of blood T cell repertoires in COVID-19. Overall study context: Acute and convalescent COVID-19 specimens originated in the United States, Italy and Spain.

Germline CDR1 MDHEN, CDR2 SYDVKM. The CDR3 covers 16 residues. V gave up 5 bases and J gave up 4 bases, with 21 bases separating them. Clones were read by immunoSEQ multiplex PCR, and TCRdb kept only the in-frame ones, dropping some. Of roughly 250,000 clones listed, 80% to 95% were seen once; the top ten hold 1.5% to 2%. This clonotype originated in a woman between 18 and 30 years old who had recovered from COVID-19. The J gene is TRBJ2-7, the V gene TRBV28, with D tentatively TRBD2 (5 bases). Sequenced material: PBMCs or T cells enriched from blood (not recorded which). CDR3: CASSSSAGPVSYEQYF. In DNA form, the CDR3 reads TGTGCCAGCAGTAGTTCCGCGGGCCCCGTTTCGTACGAGCAGTACTTC.